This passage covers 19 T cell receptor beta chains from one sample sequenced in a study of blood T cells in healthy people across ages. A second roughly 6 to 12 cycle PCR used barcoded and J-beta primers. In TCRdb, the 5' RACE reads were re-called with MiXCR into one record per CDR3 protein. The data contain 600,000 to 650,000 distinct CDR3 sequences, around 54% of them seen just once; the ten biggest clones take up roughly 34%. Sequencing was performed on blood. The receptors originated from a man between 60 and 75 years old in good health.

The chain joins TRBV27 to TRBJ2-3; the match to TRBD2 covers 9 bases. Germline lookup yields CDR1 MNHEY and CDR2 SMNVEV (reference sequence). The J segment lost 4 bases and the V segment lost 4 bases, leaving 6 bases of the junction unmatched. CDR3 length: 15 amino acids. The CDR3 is CASSSGGLAADTQYF. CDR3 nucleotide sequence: TGTGCCAGCAGTTCTGGGGGACTAGCTGCAGATACGCAGTATTTT.

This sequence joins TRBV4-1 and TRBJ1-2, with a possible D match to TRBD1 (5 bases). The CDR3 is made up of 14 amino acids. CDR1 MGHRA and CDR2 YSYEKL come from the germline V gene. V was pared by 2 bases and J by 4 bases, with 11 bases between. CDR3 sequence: CASSQRGFVYGYTF. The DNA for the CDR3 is TGCGCCAGCAGCCAACGGGGGTTCGTCTATGGCTACACCTTC.

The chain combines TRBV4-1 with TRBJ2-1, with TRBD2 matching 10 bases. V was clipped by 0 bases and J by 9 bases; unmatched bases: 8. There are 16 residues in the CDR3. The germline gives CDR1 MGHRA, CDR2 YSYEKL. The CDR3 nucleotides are TGCGCCAGCAGCCAAGATAGGTCGAGCGGGGGGGGTGAGCAGTTCTTC. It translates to CASSQDRSSGGGEQFF.

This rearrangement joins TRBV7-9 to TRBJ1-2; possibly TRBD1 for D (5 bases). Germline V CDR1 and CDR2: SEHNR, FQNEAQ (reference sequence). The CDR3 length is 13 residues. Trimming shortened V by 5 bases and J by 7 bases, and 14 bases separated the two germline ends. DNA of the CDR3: TGTGCCAGCAGCGCGATGGCAGGGAGTGGCTACACCTTC. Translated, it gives CASSAMAGSGYTF.

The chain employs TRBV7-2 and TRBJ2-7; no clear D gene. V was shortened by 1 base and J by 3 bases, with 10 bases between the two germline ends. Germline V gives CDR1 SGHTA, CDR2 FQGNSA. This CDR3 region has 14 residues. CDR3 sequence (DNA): TGTGCCAGCAGCTTAGAAACGCGGTACTACGAGCAGTACTTC. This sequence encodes CASSLETRYYEQYF.

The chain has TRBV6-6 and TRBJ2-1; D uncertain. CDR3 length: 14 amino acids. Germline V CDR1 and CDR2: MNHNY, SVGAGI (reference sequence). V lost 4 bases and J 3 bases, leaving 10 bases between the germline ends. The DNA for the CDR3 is TGTGCCAGCAGTTCTCTGCAGAACTACAATGAGCAGTTCTTC. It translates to CASSSLQNYNEQFF.

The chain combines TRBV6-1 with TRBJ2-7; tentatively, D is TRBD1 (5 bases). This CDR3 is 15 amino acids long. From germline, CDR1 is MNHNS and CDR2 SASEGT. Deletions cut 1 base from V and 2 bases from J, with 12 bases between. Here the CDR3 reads CASSEDGGATYEQYF. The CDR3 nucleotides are TGTGCCAGCAGTGAAGATGGTGGGGCTACCTACGAGCAGTACTTC.

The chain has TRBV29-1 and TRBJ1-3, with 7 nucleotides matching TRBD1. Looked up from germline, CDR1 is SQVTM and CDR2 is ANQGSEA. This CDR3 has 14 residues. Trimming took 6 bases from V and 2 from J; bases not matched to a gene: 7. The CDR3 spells CSVTEGAAGNTIYF. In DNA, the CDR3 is TGCAGCGTCACGGAGGGGGCGGCTGGAAACACCATATATTTT.

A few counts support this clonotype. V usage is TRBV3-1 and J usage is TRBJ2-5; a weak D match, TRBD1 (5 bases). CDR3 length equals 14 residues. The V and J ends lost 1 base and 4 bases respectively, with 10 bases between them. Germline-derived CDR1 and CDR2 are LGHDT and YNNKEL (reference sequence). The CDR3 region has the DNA TGTGCCAGCAGCCAAGGACAGATCGGAGAGACCCAGTACTTC. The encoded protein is CASSQGQIGETQYF.

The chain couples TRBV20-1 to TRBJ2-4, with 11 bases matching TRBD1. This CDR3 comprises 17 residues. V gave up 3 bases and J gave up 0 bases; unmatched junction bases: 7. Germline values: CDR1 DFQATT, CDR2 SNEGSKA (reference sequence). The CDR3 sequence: CSARGQGGFRAKNIQYF. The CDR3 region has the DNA TGCAGTGCTAGGGGACAGGGGGGATTCAGAGCCAAAAACATTCAGTACTTC.

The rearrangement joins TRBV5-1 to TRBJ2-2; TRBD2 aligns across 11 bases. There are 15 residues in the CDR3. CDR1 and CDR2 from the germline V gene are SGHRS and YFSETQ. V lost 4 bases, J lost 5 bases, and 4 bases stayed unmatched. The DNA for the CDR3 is TGCGCCAGCAGCATGGGGACTAGCGGTACCGGGGAGCTGTTTTTT. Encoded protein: CASSMGTSGTGELFF. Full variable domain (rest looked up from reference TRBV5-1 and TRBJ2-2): KAGVTQTPRYLIKTRGQQVTLSCSPISGHRSVSWYQQTPGQGLQFLFEYFSETQRNKGNFPGRFSGRQFSNSRSEMNVSTLELGDSALYLCASSMGTSGTGELFFGEGSRLTVL.

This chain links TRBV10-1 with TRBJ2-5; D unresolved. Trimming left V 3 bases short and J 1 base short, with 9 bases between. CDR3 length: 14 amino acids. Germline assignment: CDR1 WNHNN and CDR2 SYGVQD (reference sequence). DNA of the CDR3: TGCGCCAGCAGTGACGATTTTGTCCAAGAGACCCAGTACTTC. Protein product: CASSDDFVQETQYF.

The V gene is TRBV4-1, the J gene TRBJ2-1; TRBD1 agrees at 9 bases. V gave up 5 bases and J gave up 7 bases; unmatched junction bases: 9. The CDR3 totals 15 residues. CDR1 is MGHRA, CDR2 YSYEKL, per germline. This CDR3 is CASSSTGGPRNEQFF. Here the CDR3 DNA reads TGCGCCAGCAGCTCGACAGGGGGGCCGAGGAATGAGCAGTTCTTC.

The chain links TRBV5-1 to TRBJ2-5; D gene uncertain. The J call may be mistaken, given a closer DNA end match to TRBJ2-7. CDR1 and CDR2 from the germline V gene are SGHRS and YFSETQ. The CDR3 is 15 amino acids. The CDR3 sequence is CASSLEASGKGEQYF. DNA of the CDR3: TGCGCCAGCAGCTTGGAAGCCTCGGGCAAGGGCGAGCAGTACTTC.

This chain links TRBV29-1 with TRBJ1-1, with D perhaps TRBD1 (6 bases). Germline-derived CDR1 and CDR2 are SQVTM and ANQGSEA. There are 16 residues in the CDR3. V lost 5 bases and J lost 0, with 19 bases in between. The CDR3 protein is CSVQIWQGLLNTEAFF. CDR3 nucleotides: TGCAGCGTTCAGATCTGGCAGGGGCTCCTGAACACTGAAGCTTTCTTT.

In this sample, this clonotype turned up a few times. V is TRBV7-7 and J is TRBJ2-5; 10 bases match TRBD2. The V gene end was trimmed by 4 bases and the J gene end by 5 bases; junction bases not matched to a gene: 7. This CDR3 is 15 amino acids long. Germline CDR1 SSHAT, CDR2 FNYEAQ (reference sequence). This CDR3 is CASSSSDSGGETQYF. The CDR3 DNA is TGTGCCAGCAGCTCCAGTGATAGCGGGGGGGAGACCCAGTACTTC.

The CDR3 sequence is CSTEAGGQETQYF. In DNA form, the CDR3 reads TGCAGTACGGAAGCGGGGGGCCAAGAGACCCAGTACTTC. The chain links TRBV20-1 to TRBJ2-5; TRBD2 aligns across 9 bases. V shed 8 bases, J shed 1 base, and the junction held 5 bases outside the gene matches. This CDR3 contains 13 residues. Looked up from germline, CDR1 is DFQATT and CDR2 is SNEGSKA (reference sequence).

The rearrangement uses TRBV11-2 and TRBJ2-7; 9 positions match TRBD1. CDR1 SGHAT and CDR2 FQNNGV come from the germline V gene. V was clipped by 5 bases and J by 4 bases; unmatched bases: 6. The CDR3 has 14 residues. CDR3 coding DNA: TGTGCCAGCAGCGCGAACAGGGGGCGGTACGAGCAGTACTTC. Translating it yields CASSANRGRYEQYF.

The CDR3: CASRGQGDYGYTF. CDR3 coding DNA: TGTGCCAGCAGGGGACAGGGAGACTATGGCTACACCTTC. The rearrangement links TRBV5-6 to TRBJ1-2, with 9 bases aligning to TRBD1. The germline V gene encodes CDR1 SGHDT and CDR2 YYEEEE. The V segment lost 5 bases and the J segment 3 bases; nucleotides outside the gene matches: 2. The CDR3 contains 13 residues.